Each of the 11 T cell receptor beta chains below was sequenced from the same sample in a study of CD8 T cells in Susac syndrome. Reverse transcription of roughly 0.45 to 1 ug RNA was performed with random hexamers. TCRdb re-called the immunoSEQ multiplex PCR reads with MiXCR, one entry per CDR3 protein. Of 210,000 or so distinct CDR3 sequences listed, approximately 94% are singletons. Source material: CD4+ T cells from PBMCs. The receptors were sampled from a human donor with Susac syndrome.

The V and J genes are TRBV7-3 and TRBJ2-7; D may correspond to TRBD1 or TRBD2 (6 bases each). Trimming took 5 bases from V and 7 from J, leaving 18 bases between them. This CDR3 is 14 amino acids long. In germline, CDR1 is SGHTA, CDR2 FQGTGA. This CDR3 is CASSLGGGLQEQYF. CDR3 nucleotides: TGTGCCAGCAGCCTAGGAGGGGGTCTACAGGAGCAGTACTTC.

The chain links TRBV7-3 to TRBJ1-3; D perhaps matches TRBD1 (6 bases). V was trimmed by 4 bases and J by 4 bases, leaving 17 bases between them. This CDR3 is 16 amino acids long. The germline V gene has CDR1 SGHTA and CDR2 FQGTGA. The CDR3 DNA reads TGTGCCAGCAGCTCGACTCCAGGGGCCGAGGGAAACACCATATATTTT. Residues: CASSSTPGAEGNTIYF.

This chain links TRBV20-1 with TRBJ1-2; D is unresolved. The germline V gene has CDR1 DFQATT and CDR2 SNEGSKA (reference sequence). The CDR3 loop spans 14 amino acids. Trimming cost V 6 bases and J 1 base, with 15 bases left between them. Here the CDR3 DNA reads TGCAGTGCAATCGCCGCAAGGGTTAACTATGGCTACACCTTC. This gives the protein CSAIAARVNYGYTF.

This chain links TRBV20-1 with TRBJ2-3, with D perhaps given as TRBD1 or TRBD2 (7 bases each). The CDR3 sequence is 15 residues long. With 8 bases removed from V and 1 base from J, the gap between germline ends came to 19 bases. In germline, CDR1 is DFQATT, CDR2 SNEGSKA (reference sequence). The CDR3 is CSPGGGQIGTDTQYF. CDR3 coding DNA: TGCAGTCCAGGGGGGGGGCAAATCGGCACAGATACGCAGTATTTT.

The chain employs TRBV3-1 and TRBJ2-3; D gene uncertain. Trimming cost V 2 bases and J 2 bases, with 8 bases left between them. This CDR3 comprises 14 residues. Germline values: CDR1 LGHDT, CDR2 YNNKEL (reference sequence). The chain's CDR3 is CASSQSTVTDTQYF. The DNA for the CDR3 is TGTGCCAGCAGCCAATCTACAGTCACAGATACGCAGTATTTT.

This clonotype has more than one count but fewer than ten. The CDR3 region is CAIATGYNSPLHF. CDR3 DNA: TGTGCCATCGCGACAGGATATAATTCACCCCTCCACTTT. V gene TRBV27 combines with J gene TRBJ1-6; TRBD1 might be the D (6 bases). This CDR3 spans 13 amino acids. Trimming took 10 bases from V and 4 from J, leaving 11 bases between them. CDR1 is MNHEY and CDR2 is SMNVEV in the germline V gene (reference sequence).

The chain combines TRBV5-4 with TRBJ2-1, with 7 bases identical to TRBD2. Germline CDR1 is SGHNT and CDR2 is YYREEE (reference sequence). The J segment lost 7 bases and the V segment lost 0 bases, leaving 10 bases of the junction unmatched. The CDR3 is 16 residues long. The DNA for the CDR3 is TGTGCCAGCAGCTTGGGTGGATTTAGCGGGTGGAATGAGCAGTTCTTC. This encodes CASSLGGFSGWNEQFF.

The V call is TRBV10-3, the J call TRBJ2-1, with D possibly being TRBD2 (6 bases). Germline lookup yields CDR1 ENHRY and CDR2 SYGVKD. This CDR3 comprises 15 residues. Trimming left V 11 bases short and J 6 bases short, with 23 bases between. The CDR3 here is CAATPAGTVVNEQFF. The CDR3 region has the DNA TGTGCCGCCACTCCCGCGGGGACGGTGGTCAATGAGCAGTTCTTC.

The chain has TRBV4-2 and TRBJ1-1, with D possibly being TRBD1 (5 bases). Per germline, CDR1 LGHNA and CDR2 YNFKEQ. The CDR3 has 15 amino acids. Trimming removed 8 bases at V and 3 bases at J, with 19 bases between. The CDR3 DNA is TGTGCCAGCGGTCCGGGGGGGAGTGGAGACACTGAAGCTTTCTTT. This translates into CASGPGGSGDTEAFF.

The rearrangement joins TRBV4-2 to TRBJ2-3; a possible D gene is TRBD1 (5 bases). The CDR3 is 16 amino acids. The germline gives CDR1 LGHNA, CDR2 YNFKEQ. Trimming took off 1 base at V and 3 bases at J, with 14 bases between the two ends. The CDR3 DNA is TGTGCCAGCAGCCAAGTAGGGGCACCACAAACAGATACGCAGTATTTT. Protein sequence: CASSQVGAPQTDTQYF.

The chain combines TRBV30 with TRBJ2-3; TRBD2 agrees at 9 bases. The CDR3 is made up of 14 amino acids. CDR1 is GTSNPN, CDR2 SVGIG, per germline (reference sequence). Germline trimming cut 2 bases from V and 1 base from J; bases unmatched to any gene: 1. The CDR3 DNA reads as TGTGCCTGGAGTATAGCGGGGGGCACAGATACGCAGTATTTT. It codes for CAWSIAGGTDTQYF.